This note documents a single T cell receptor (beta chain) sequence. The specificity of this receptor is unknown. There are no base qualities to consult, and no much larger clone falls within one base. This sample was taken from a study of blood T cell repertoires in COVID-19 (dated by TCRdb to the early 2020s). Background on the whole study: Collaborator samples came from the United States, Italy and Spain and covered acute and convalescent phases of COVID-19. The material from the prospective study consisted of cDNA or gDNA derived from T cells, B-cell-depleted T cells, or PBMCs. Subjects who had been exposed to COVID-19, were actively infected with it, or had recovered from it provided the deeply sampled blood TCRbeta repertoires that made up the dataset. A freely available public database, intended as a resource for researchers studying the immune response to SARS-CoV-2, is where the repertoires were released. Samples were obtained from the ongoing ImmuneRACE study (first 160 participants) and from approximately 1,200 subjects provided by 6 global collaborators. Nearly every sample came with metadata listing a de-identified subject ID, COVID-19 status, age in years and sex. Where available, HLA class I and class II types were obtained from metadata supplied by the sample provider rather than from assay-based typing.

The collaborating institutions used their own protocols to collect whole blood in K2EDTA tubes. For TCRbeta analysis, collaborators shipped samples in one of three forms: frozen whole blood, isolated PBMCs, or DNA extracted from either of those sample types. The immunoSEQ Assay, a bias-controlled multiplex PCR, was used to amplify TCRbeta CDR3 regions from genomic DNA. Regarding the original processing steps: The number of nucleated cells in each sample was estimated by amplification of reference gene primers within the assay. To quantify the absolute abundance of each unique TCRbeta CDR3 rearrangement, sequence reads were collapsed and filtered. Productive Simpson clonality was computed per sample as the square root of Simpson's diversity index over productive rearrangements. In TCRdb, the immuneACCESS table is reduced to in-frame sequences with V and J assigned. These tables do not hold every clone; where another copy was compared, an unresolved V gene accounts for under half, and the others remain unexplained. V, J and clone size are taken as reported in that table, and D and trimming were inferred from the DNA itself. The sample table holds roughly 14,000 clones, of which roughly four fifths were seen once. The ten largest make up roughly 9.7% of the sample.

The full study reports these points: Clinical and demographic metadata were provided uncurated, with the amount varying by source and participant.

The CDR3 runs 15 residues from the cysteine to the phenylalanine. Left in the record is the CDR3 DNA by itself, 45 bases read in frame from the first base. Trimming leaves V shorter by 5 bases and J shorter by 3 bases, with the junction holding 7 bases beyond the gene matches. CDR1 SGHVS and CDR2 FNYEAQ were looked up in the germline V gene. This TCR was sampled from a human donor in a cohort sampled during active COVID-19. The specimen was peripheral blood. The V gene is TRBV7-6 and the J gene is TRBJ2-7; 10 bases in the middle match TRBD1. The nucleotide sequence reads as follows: TGTGCCAGCAGCCCATCTGGGACAGGGGACTACGAGCAGTACTTC. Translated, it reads CASSPSGTGDYEQYF.